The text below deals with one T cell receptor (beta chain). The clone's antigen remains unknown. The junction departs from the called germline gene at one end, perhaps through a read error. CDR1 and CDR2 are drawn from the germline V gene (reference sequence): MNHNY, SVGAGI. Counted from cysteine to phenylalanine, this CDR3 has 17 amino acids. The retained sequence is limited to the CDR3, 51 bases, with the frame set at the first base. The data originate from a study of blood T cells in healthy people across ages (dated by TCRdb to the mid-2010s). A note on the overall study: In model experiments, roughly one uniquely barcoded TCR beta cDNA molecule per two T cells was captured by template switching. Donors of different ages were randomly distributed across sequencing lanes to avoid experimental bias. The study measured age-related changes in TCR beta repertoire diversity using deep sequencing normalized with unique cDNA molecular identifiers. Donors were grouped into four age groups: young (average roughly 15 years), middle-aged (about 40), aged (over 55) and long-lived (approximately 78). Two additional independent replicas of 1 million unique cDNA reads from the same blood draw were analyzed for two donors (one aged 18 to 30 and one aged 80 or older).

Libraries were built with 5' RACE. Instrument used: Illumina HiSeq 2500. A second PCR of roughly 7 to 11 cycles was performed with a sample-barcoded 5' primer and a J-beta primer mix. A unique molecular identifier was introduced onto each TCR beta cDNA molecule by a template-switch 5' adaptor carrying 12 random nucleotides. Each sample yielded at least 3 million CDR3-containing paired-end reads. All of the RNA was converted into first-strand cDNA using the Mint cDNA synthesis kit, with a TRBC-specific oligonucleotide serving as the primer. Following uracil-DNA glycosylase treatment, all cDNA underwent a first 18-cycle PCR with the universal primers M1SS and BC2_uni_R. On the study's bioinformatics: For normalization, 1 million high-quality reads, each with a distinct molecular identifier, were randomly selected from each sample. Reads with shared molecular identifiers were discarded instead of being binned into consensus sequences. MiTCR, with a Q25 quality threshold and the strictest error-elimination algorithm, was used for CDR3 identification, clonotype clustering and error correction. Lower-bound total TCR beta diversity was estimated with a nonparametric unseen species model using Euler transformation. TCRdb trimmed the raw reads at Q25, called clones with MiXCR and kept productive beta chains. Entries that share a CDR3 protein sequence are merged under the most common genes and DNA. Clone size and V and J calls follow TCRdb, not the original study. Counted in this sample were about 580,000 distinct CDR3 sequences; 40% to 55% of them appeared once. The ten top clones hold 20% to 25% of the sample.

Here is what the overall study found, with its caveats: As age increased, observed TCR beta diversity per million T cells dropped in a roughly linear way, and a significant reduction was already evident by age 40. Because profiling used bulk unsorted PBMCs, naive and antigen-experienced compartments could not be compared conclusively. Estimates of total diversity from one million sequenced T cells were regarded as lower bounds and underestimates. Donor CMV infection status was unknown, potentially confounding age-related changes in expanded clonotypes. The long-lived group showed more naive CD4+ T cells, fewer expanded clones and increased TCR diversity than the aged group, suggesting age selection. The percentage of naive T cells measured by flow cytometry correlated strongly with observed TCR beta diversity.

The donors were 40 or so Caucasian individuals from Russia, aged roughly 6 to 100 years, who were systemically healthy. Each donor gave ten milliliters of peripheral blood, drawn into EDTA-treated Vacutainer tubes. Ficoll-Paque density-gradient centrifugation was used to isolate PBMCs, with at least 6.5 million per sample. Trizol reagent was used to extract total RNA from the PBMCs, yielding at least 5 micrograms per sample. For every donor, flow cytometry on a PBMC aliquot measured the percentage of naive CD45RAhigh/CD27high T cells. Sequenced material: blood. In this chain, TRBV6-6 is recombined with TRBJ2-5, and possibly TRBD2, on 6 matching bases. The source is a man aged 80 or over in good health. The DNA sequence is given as TGTGCCAGCAGCCCCCCCTGGGTCGACGGGAGTCCCGATGAGCAGTACTTT. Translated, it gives CASSPPWVDGSPDEQYF.